Listed below are T cell receptor beta chains from one sample, sequenced in a study of shared clonotypes between healthy human individuals. Libraries were prepared by immunoSEQ multiplex PCR; TCRdb keeps only in-frame clonotypes and omits some of them. The repertoire includes under 2,500,000 clones, approximately 94% of them detected once, and over 0.1% sits in the top ten. Source material: naive CD4+ T cells sorted from blood. The source is a man aged 18 to 30 in good health. The CDR3 runs from the conserved cysteine through the conserved F or W. Fields, in order: D gene, J gene, clone size, V gene, CDR3 protein, CDR3 DNA. A D gene is named only where the DNA matches it firmly. Clone size is given for some rows only: seen once, a few or many times, or a class if the clone is expanded.

TRBD1 | TRBJ2-3 | NA | TRBV4-1 | CASSQVDRGADTQYF | TGCGCCAGCAGCCAAGTAGACAGGGGTGCAGATACGCAGTATTTT
TRBD2 | TRBJ2-1 | NA | TRBV18 | CASSPPGGTPGLEQFF | TGTGCCAGCTCACCACCCGGGGGTACCCCGGGACTAGAGCAGTTCTTC
NA | TRBJ2-1 | NA | TRBV2 | CASSHPVGNEQFF | TGTGCCAGCAGCCACCCAGTAGGCAATGAGCAGTTCTTC
TRBD1 | TRBJ2-4 | NA | TRBV2 | CASREQGTGNIQYF | TGTGCCAGCAGAGAACAGGGGACGGGAAACATTCAGTACTTC
TRBD2 | TRBJ2-3 | NA | TRBV7-3 | CASSLLGLAGGTDTQYF | TGTGCCAGCAGCCTACTGGGACTAGCGGGGGGCACAGATACGCAGTATTTT
NA | TRBJ1-5 | NA | TRBV6-1 | CASSEWLNQPQHF | TGTGCCAGCAGTGAATGGCTCAATCAGCCCCAGCATTTT
NA | TRBJ1-3 | once | TRBV5-1 | CASSFGTFSGNTIYF | TGCGCCAGCAGCTTCGGCACATTCTCTGGAAACACCATATATTTT
NA | TRBJ2-3 | NA | TRBV6-6 | CASTSTDTQYF | TGTGCCAGCACTAGCACAGATACGCAGTATTTT
NA | TRBJ1-3 | NA | TRBV7-2 | CASSPTFHSFPGNTIYF | TGTGCCAGCAGCCCAACATTCCATTCCTTTCCCGGAAACACCATATATTTT
TRBD1 | TRBJ1-2 | NA | TRBV28 | CASSSIGQGARGYTF | TGTGCCAGCAGTTCTATCGGACAGGGGGCGCGTGGCTACACCTTC
TRBD1 | TRBJ1-2 | NA | TRBV28 | CASSLPPEDRGRGYTF | TGTGCCAGCAGTTTACCACCCGAAGACAGGGGCCGTGGCTACACCTTC
NA | TRBJ1-6 | once | TRBV6-5 | CASTAGASYNSPLHF | TGTGCCAGCACCGCAGGGGCCTCCTATAATTCACCCCTCCACTTT
NA | TRBJ1-3 | NA | TRBV6-5 | CASSWTAKRTGNTIYF | TGTGCCAGCAGTTGGACAGCCAAGAGGACTGGAAACACCATATATTTT
NA | TRBJ1-2 | NA | TRBV10-3 | CAIRSSPLGYGYTF | TGTGCCATCCGTTCTTCGCCCCTTGGGTATGGCTACACCTTC
NA | TRBJ2-3 | NA | TRBV11-1 | CASSLYRTISSDTQYF | TGTGCCAGCAGCTTATACAGGACTATAAGTTCAGATACGCAGTATTTT
TRBD2 | TRBJ2-1 | NA | TRBV9 | CASSVGGSGNNEQFF | TGTGCCAGCAGCGTAGGTGGTAGCGGGAACAATGAGCAGTTCTTC
NA | TRBJ2-4 | NA | TRBV7-3 | CASSPGSAENIQYF | TGTGCCAGCAGCCCCGGTTCCGCCGAAAACATTCAGTACTTC
NA | TRBJ2-5 | NA | TRBV5-4 | CASSFIVAGAGETQYF | TGTGCCAGCAGCTTCATTGTGGCAGGGGCGGGGGAGACCCAGTACTTC
TRBD2 | TRBJ2-1 | NA | TRBV7-7 | CASSLELAGVNEQFF | TGTGCTAGCAGCTTAGAGCTAGCGGGAGTTAATGAGCAGTTCTTC
NA | TRBJ1-6 | NA | TRBV5-1 | CASSLVWQGMNAPLHF | TGCGCCAGCAGCTTGGTGTGGCAGGGAATGAATGCACCCCTCCACTTT
NA | TRBJ1-2 | NA | TRBV4-1 | CASSQSQVQLTHGYTF | TGCGCCAGCAGCCAATCTCAGGTACAGCTAACCCATGGCTACACCTTC
TRBD1 | TRBJ1-5 | NA | TRBV7-2 | CASSPQGGLHQPQHF | TGTGCCAGCAGCCCCCAGGGGGGCCTCCATCAGCCCCAGCATTTT
TRBD1 | TRBJ1-6 | NA | TRBV7-2 | CASSPGTGGYNSPLHF | TGTGCCAGCAGCCCGGGGACAGGAGGATATAATTCACCCCTCCACTTT
NA | TRBJ1-2 | NA | TRBV30 | CAWESRDSGVGYTF | TGTGCCTGGGAATCCCGGGACTCAGGGGTCGGCTACACCTTC
NA | TRBJ2-7 | NA | TRBV6-6 | CASSGEVRTGSYEQYF | TGTGCCAGCAGTGGGGAGGTCAGGACAGGATCCTACGAGCAGTACTTC
NA | TRBJ1-3 | NA | TRBV7-9 | CASSLTTSGNTIYF | TGTGCCAGCAGCTTAACCACCTCTGGAAACACCATATATTTT
NA | TRBJ2-6 | once | TRBV4-3 | CASSQELPEISSGANVLTF | TGCGCCAGCAGCCAAGAGCTGCCAGAAATCTCCTCTGGGGCCAACGTCCTGACTTTC
NA | TRBJ2-2 | NA | TRBV18 | CASSQRDTGELFF | TGTGCCAGCTCACAAAGAGACACCGGGGAGCTGTTTTTT
NA | TRBJ2-5 | NA | TRBV7-8 | CASSSRRETQYF | TGTGCCAGCAGCTCCAGACGAGAGACCCAGTACTTC
NA | TRBJ1-1 | NA | TRBV10-2 | CATQQVNTEAFF | TGCGCCACTCAGCAGGTGAACACTGAAGCTTTCTTT
NA | TRBJ2-1 | NA | TRBV6-6 | CASSPQGNEQFF | TGTGCCAGCAGTCCTCAGGGGAATGAGCAGTTCTTC
TRBD1 | TRBJ2-2 | NA | TRBV27 | CASRSGGAGGELFF | TGTGCCAGCAGGTCAGGGGGCGCCGGCGGGGAGCTGTTTTTT
NA | TRBJ2-7 | NA | TRBV6-1 | CASSESGYEQYF | TGTGCCAGCAGTGAATCAGGGTACGAGCAGTACTTC
NA | TRBJ2-5 | NA | TRBV10-3 | CAIGGGPGETQYF | TGTGCCATTGGAGGAGGGCCGGGAGAGACCCAGTACTTC
TRBD1 | TRBJ2-5 | NA | TRBV30 | CAWSRSTGAQYF | TGTGCCTGGAGCCGTTCAACAGGGGCCCAGTACTTC
NA | TRBJ2-7 | NA | TRBV27 | CASSARGANYEQYF | TGTGCCAGCAGTGCTCGGGGGGCAAACTACGAGCAGTACTTC
TRBD1 | TRBJ1-2 | NA | TRBV7-8 | CASSPGTVYGYTF | TGTGCCAGCAGCCCAGGGACAGTCTATGGCTACACCTTC
NA | TRBJ2-7 | once | TRBV5-1 | CASSLRDTSYEQYF | TGCGCCAGCAGCTTAAGGGACACTTCCTACGAGCAGTACTTC
NA | TRBJ2-3 | once | TRBV7-9 | CASSFRQSQADTQYF | TGTGCCAGCAGCTTTCGCCAGAGCCAGGCAGATACGCAGTATTTT
NA | TRBJ1-5 | NA | TRBV6-1 | CASGQGGNNQPQHF | TGTGCCAGCGGCCAAGGGGGGAACAATCAGCCCCAGCATTTT
TRBD2 | TRBJ2-7 | NA | TRBV5-4 | CASSLSGGSSYEQYF | TGTGCCAGCAGCTTATCGGGGGGATCCTCCTACGAGCAGTACTTC
NA | TRBJ1-4 | NA | TRBV30 | CAWGENASTNEKLFF | TGTGCCTGGGGAGAGAATGCTTCAACTAATGAAAAACTGTTTTTT
NA | TRBJ1-3 | NA | TRBV11-2 | CASSAQGSGNTIYF | TGTGCCAGCAGCGCACAGGGCTCTGGAAACACCATATATTTT
NA | TRBJ2-7 | NA | TRBV7-2 | CASSRLGYEQYF | TGTGCCAGCAGCCGACTAGGCTACGAGCAGTACTTC
NA | TRBJ2-3 | NA | TRBV18 | CASSRQHSTDTQYF | TGTGCCAGCTCCCGACAGCATAGCACAGATACGCAGTATTTT
TRBD2 | TRBJ2-3 | NA | TRBV11-3 | CASSSGLAGTDTQYF | TGTGCCAGCAGCTCGGGACTAGCGGGCACAGATACGCAGTATTTT
NA | TRBJ2-1 | NA | TRBV9 | CASSVELSSYNEQFF | TGTGCCAGCAGCGTAGAGTTGAGCTCCTACAATGAGCAGTTCTTC
NA | TRBJ1-1 | NA | TRBV30 | CAWSVGYNEAFF | TGTGCCTGGAGTGTGGGTTACAATGAAGCTTTCTTT